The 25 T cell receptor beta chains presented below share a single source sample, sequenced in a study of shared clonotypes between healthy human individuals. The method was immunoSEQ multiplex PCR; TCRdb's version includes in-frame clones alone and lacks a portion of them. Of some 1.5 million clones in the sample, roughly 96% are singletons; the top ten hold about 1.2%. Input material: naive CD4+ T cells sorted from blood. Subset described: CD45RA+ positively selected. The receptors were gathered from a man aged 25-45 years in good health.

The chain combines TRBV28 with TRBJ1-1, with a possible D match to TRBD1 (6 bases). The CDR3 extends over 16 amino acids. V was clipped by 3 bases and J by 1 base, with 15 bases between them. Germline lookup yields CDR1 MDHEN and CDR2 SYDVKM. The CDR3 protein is CASSFGGSRWNTEAFF. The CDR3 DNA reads TGTGCCAGCAGTTTTGGGGGCAGCAGATGGAACACTGAAGCTTTCTTT.

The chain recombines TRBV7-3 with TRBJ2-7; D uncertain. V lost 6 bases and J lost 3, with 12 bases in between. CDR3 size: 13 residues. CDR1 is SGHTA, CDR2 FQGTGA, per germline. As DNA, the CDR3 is TGTGCCAGCAGTCGGTCCTTAGGCTACGAGCAGTACTTC. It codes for CASSRSLGYEQYF.

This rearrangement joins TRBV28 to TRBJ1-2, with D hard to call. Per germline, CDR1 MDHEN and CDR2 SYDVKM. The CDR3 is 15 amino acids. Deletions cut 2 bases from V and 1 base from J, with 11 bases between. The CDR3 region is CASSLRVAYNYGYTF. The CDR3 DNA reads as TGTGCCAGCAGTTTAAGGGTGGCCTATAACTATGGCTACACCTTC.

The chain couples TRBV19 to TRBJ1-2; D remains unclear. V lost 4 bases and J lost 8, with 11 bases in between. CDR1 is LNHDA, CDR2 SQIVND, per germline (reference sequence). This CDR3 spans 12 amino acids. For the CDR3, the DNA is TGTGCCAGTAGTAGGAGGAGTGGAGGCTACACCTTC. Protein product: CASSRRSGGYTF.

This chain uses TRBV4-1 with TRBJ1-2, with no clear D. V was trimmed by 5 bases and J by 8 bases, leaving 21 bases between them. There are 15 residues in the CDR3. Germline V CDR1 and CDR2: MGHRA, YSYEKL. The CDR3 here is CASSIGEFPGGGYTF. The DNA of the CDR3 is TGCGCCAGCAGCATAGGAGAGTTCCCGGGAGGCGGCTACACCTTC.

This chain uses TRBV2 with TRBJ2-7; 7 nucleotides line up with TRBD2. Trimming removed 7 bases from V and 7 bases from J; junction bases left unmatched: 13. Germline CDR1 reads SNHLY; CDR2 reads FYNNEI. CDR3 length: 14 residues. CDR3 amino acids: CASTAGVGRIEQYF. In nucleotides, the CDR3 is TGTGCCAGCACAGCCGGGGTCGGGAGGATTGAGCAGTACTTC.

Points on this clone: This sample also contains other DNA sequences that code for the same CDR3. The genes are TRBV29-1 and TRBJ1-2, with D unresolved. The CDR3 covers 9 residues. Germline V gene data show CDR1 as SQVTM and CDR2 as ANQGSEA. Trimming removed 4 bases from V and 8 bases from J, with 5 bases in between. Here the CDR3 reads CSVVPGYTF. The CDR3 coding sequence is TGCAGCGTTGTACCCGGCTACACCTTC.

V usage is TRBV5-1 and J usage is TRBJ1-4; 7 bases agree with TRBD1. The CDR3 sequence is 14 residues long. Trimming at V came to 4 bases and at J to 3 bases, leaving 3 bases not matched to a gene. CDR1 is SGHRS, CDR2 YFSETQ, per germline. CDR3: CASSGQVPNEKLFF. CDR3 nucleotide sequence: TGCGCCAGCAGCGGACAGGTCCCTAATGAAAAACTGTTTTTT.

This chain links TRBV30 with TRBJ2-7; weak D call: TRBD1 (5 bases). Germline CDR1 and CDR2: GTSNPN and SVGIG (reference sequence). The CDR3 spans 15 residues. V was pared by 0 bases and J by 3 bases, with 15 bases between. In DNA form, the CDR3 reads TGTGCCTGGAGTGTCCCAGGGAAAGGCCACTACGAGCAGTACTTC. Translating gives CAWSVPGKGHYEQYF.

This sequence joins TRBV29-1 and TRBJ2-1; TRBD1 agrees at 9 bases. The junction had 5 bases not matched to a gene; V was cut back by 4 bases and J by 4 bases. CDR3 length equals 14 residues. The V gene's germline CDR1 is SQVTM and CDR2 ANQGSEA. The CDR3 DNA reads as TGCAGCGTTGGACAGGGGGTCCTTTACAATGAGCAGTTCTTC. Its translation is CSVGQGVLYNEQFF.

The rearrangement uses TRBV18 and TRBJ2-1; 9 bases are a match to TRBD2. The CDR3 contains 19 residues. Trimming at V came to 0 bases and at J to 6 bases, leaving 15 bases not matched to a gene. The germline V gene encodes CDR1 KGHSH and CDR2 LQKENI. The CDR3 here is CASSPPGSGSMVGLNEQFF. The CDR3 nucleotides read TGTGCCAGCTCACCACCCGGTAGCGGGAGTATGGTCGGTCTCAATGAGCAGTTCTTC.

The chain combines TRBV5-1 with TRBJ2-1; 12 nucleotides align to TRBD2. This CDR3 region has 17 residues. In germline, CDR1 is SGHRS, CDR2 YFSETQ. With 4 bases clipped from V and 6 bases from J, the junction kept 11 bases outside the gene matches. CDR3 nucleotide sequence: TGCGCCAGCAGCCCGGAGACTAGCGGGAGATTCTTCAATGAGCAGTTCTTC. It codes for CASSPETSGRFFNEQFF.

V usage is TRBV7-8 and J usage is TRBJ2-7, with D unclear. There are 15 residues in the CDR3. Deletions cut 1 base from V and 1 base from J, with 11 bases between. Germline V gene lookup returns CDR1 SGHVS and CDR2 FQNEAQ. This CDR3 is CASSLDTIPSYEQYF. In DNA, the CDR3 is TGTGCCAGCAGCTTAGATACTATCCCTTCCTACGAGCAGTACTTC.

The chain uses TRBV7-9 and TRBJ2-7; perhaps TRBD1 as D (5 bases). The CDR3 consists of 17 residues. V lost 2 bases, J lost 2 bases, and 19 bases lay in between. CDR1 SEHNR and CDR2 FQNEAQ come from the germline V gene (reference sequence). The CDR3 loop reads CASSLRRQSSLTYEQYF. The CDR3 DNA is TGTGCCAGCAGCTTACGCCGACAGAGTAGTTTAACCTACGAGCAGTACTTC. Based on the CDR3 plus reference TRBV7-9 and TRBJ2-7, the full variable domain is DTGVSQNPRHKITKRGQNVTFRCDPISEHNRLYWYRQTLGQGPEFLTYFQNEAQLEKSRLLSDRFSAERPKGSFSTLEIQRTEQGDSAMYLCASSLRRQSSLTYEQYFGPGTRLTVT.

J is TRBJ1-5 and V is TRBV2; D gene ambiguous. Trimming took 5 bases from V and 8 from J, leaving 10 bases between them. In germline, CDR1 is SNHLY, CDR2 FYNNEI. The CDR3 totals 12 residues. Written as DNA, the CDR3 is TGTGCCAGCAGTATAGGTTCCGAGCCCCAGCATTTT. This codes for CASSIGSEPQHF.

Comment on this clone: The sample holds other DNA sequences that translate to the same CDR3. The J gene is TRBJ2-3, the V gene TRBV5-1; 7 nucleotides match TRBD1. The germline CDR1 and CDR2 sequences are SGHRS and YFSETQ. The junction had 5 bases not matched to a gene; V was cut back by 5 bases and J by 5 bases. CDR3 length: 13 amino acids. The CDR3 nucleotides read TGCGCCAGCAGACAGGGGCAGGGAGATACGCAGTATTTT. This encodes CASRQGQGDTQYF. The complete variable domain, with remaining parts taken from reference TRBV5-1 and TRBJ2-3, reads KAGVTQTPRYLIKTRGQQVTLSCSPISGHRSVSWYQQTPGQGLQFLFEYFSETQRNKGNFPGRFSGRQFSNSRSEMNVSTLELGDSALYLCASRQGQGDTQYFGPGTRLTVL.

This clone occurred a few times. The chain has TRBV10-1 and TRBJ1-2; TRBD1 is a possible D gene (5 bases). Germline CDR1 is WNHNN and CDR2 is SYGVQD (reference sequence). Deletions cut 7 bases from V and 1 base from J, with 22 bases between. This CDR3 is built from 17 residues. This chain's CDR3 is CASNGEGGKGYNYGYTF. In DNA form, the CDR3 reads TGCGCCAGCAACGGTGAGGGTGGTAAGGGGTATAACTATGGCTACACCTTC.

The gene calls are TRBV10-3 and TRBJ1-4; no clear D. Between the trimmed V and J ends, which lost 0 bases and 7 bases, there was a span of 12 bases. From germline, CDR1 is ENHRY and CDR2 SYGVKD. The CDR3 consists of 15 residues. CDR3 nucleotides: TGTGCCATCAGTGAGTCGTCCGGGAGCGGTGAAAAACTGTTTTTT. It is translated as CAISESSGSGEKLFF.

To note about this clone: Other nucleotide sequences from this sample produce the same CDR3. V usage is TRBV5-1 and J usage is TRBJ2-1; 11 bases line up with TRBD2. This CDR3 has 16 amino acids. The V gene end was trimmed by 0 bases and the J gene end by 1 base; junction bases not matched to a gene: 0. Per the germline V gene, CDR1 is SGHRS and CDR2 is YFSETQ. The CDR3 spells CASSLVAGGSYNEQFF. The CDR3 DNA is TGCGCCAGCAGCTTGGTAGCGGGAGGGTCCTACAATGAGCAGTTCTTC.

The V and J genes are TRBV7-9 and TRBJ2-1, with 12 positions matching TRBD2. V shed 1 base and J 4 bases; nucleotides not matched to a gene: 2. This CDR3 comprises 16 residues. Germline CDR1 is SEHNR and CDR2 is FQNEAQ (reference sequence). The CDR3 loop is CASSLGLAGEYNEQFF. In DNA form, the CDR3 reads TGTGCCAGCAGCTTAGGACTAGCGGGAGAGTACAATGAGCAGTTCTTC.

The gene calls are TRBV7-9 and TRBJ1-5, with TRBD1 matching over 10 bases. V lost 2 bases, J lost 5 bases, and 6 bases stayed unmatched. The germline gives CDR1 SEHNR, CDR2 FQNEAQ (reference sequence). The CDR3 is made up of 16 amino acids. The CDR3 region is CASSLTSGTGDQPQHF. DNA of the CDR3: TGTGCCAGCAGCTTAACGTCCGGGACAGGGGATCAGCCCCAGCATTTT.

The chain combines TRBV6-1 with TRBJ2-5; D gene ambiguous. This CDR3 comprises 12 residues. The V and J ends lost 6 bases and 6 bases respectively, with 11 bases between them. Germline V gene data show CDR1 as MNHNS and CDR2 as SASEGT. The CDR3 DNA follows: TGTGCCAGCAGCGGACCCCTCAAGACCCAGTACTTC. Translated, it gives CASSGPLKTQYF.

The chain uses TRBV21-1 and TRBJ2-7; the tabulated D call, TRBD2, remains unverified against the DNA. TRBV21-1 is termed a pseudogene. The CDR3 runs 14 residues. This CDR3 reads CATTEGFHSYEQYF. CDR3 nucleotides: TGTGCCACCACAGAGGGCTTCCACTCCTACGAGCAGTACTTC.

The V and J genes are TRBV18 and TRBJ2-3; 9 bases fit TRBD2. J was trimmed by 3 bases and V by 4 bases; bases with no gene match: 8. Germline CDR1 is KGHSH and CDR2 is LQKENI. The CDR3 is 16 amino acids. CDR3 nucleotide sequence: TGTGCCAGCTCACGGGTACTCGCGGGAGGGACAGATACGCAGTATTTT. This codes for CASSRVLAGGTDTQYF.

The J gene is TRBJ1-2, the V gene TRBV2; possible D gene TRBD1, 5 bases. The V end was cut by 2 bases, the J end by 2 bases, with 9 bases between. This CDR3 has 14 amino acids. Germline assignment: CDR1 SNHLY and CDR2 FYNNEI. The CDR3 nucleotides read TGTGCCAGCAGTGAACAGAGGGACAACTATGGCTACACCTTC. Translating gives CASSEQRDNYGYTF.